This T cell receptor (beta chain) appears in the sequencing data of a study of blood T cells in healthy people across ages (dated by TCRdb to the mid-2010s). Regarding the research as a whole: In model experiments, roughly one uniquely barcoded TCR beta cDNA molecule per two T cells was captured by template switching. Two additional independent replicas of 1 million unique cDNA reads from the same blood draw were analyzed for two donors (one aged 18 to 29 and one aged 80 or older). Donors were grouped into four age groups: young (average 16 years), middle-aged (roughly 37), aged (around 60) and long-lived (about 90). To track age-related changes in TCR beta repertoire diversity, the study relied on deep sequencing normalized with unique cDNA molecular identifiers.

Points the paper makes about the study in general: Estimates of total diversity based on one million sequenced T cells were regarded as lower bounds and as underestimates. Compared with the aged group, more naive CD4+ T cells, fewer expanded clones and increased TCR diversity were shown by the long-lived group, suggesting age selection. The percentage of naive T cells measured by flow cytometry correlated strongly with observed TCR beta diversity. Observed TCR beta diversity per million T cells fell roughly linearly with age, and a significant reduction was already apparent by age around 36. Donor CMV infection status was unknown, potentially confounding age-related changes in expanded clonotypes. Because profiling used bulk unsorted PBMCs, naive and antigen-experienced compartments could not be compared conclusively.

The roughly 39 donors, aged roughly 6 to 95 years, were systemically healthy Caucasian individuals from Russia. Each donor gave approximately 9.3 milliliters of peripheral blood, collected into EDTA-treated Vacutainer tubes. Ficoll-Paque density-gradient centrifugation was used to isolate PBMCs, with at least 6.5 million obtained per sample. Trizol reagent was used to extract total RNA from the PBMCs, yielding at least 6 micrograms per sample. For every donor, an aliquot of PBMCs went through flow cytometry to measure the percentages of naive CD45RAhigh/CD27high T cells. V and J lose 4 bases and 2 bases, and a span of 17 bases separates them. Including the terminal cysteine and phenylalanine, the CDR3 comprises 15 residues. Only the CDR3 region is kept as DNA, spanning 45 bases read in frame from base 1. Looking up the germline V gene yields CDR1 SQVTM and CDR2 ANQGSEA. Regarding this clonotype: Its recognized antigen is unknown. No much larger clonotype is one base removed from it; base qualities were not supplied.

Library construction relied on 5' RACE. The instrument was an Illumina HiSeq 2500. The second PCR ran for about 7 to 11 cycles and used a J-beta primer mix along with a sample-barcoded 5' primer. Each TCR beta cDNA molecule received a unique molecular identifier from a template-switch 5' adaptor carrying 12 random nucleotides. Each sample yielded at least 2.5 million CDR3-containing paired-end reads. First-strand cDNA synthesis was performed from all RNA using the Mint cDNA synthesis kit, with priming by a TRBC-specific oligonucleotide. Following uracil-DNA glycosylase treatment, all cDNA underwent a first 18-cycle PCR with the universal primers M1SS and BC2_uni_R. On the study's bioinformatics: Normalization of each sample was performed by random selection of 1 million high-quality reads, each carrying a distinct molecular identifier. Instead of being binned into consensus sequences, reads that shared molecular identifiers were thrown out. CDR3 identification, clonotype clustering and error correction used MiTCR with a Q25 quality threshold and the strictest error-elimination algorithm. A nonparametric unseen species model using Euler transformation provided a lower-bound estimate of total TCR beta diversity. TCRdb took the public reads, trimmed them with fastp at Q25, ran MiXCR for clone calling and kept in-frame beta chains. Each CDR3 protein gets just one entry, which takes the most common genes and DNA from the rows behind it. V and J calls and clone size were set by TCRdb, not the authors. The sample data list around 820,000 distinct CDR3 sequences, and about 25% of these were observed just once. 3.7% of the sample lies in the top ten.

These data are also associated with another study on T cells of mothers and their children. The second study, in turn, reports: Donors were nine systemically healthy Caucasian individuals: three mothers and their six children. cDNA synthesis used all of the extracted RNA, with approximately 1.4 ug of RNA in each 15 ul reaction. Sample barcodes and 2-4 random nucleotides were added via the M1S primer in the second PCR. Over 8.5 million TCR beta CDR3 reads were obtained for each mother, and 2.5 million to 3 million reads were obtained for each child. Thymic selection similarly shapes TCR recombination output in related and unrelated pairs, with minor effect from inherited differences. Normalized repertoire overlap in related mother-child pairs was always slightly higher than in unrelated mother-child pairs, but the difference was never significant. No persistent microchimeric T cell clones were found, with a detection sensitivity of approximately 94 clones per million clonotypes. To look for features that set related mother-child pairs apart from unrelated individuals, the researchers ran deep NGS to compare the TCR beta repertoires of mothers and children. The mean age was approximately 41 +/- 4 years for the mothers and around 11 +/- 4 years for the children. Libraries were sequenced on Illumina HiSeq 2000 with 100+100 nt paired-end reads after adapter ligation with NEBNext reagents. To prevent cross-contamination, the mother and child libraries were prepared a month apart and were sequenced in separate runs. For each donor, between roughly 450,000 and 2,100,000 distinct TCR beta clonotypes were identified. Naive TCR beta clonotypes were estimated from low-frequency clonotypes matched to each donor's FACS-determined naive share, without sorting.

The sequencing sample was made of blood. The rearrangement combines TRBV29-1 with TRBJ2-5, and TRBD1 may be the D gene, going by 6 matching bases. This TCR was sampled from a boy younger than 18 in good health. In nucleotide form, the sequence is TGCAGCGTTGGGAACCTGGACGACAGGCAAGAGACCCAGTACTTC. Protein translation: CSVGNLDDRQETQYF. This CDR3, with the reference TRBV29-1 and TRBJ2-5 proteins standing in past its ends, gives the full variable domain SAVISQKPSRDICQRGTSLTIQCQVDSQVTMMFWYRQQPGQSLTLIATANQGSEATYESGFVIDKFPISRPNLTFSTLTVSNMSPEDSSIYLCSVGNLDDRQETQYFGPGTRLLVL.